This T cell receptor beta chain was obtained from a study of response to subunit inactivated influenza vaccine. Study results and caveats: The authors offered the suggestion that each seasonal influenza vaccination recruits few new T cells.

About this clonotype itself: Its matching antigen is unknown.

One entry per CDR3 protein, called by TCRdb with MiXCR from the RT-PCR reads. Among under 950,000 distinct CDR3 sequences listed, approximately 21% were seen once. V lost 3 bases, J lost 5 bases, and 13 bases lay in between. The CDR3 loop spans 14 amino acids. CDR1 and CDR2 (germline): DFQATT, SNEGSKA (reference sequence). The sequences come from PBMCs from blood, collected roughly 5 days after vaccination. The chain carries TRBV20-1 and TRBJ1-4; maybe TRBD1 (5 bases). The clonotype originates from a man in his fifties or sixties who received an inactivated influenza vaccine. Here the CDR3 DNA reads TGCAGTGCTAGCCGGACACACCGAAATGAAAAACTGTTTTTT. Translation: CSASRTHRNEKLFF.